These T cell receptor beta chains were read from a single sample in a study of cytomegalovirus exposure and HLA in healthy donors. This table comes from immunoSEQ multiplex PCR, and its TCRdb copy is limited to in-frame clones, with some not included. The sample holds roughly 47,000 clones; 93% are singletons and the top ten take less than 2.5%. Sequences were obtained from PBMCs. The origin of the receptors is a woman aged 18-29 years in good health and CMV-seronegative. The CDR3 runs from the conserved cysteine through the conserved F or W. A D gene is named only where the DNA matches it firmly. Clone size appears in some rows only: once, few, many, or a class for an expanded clone.

D: TRBD1; J: TRBJ2-3; V: TRBV5-6; size: once; DNA: TGTGCCAGCAGCCATCTATGGACAGGGGAAGATACGCAGTATTTT; CDR3: CASSHLWTGEDTQYF
D: -; J: TRBJ1-2; V: TRBV19; size: -; DNA: TGTGCCAGTAGCAGGGGTCAGGGATCGGAGAACTATGGCTACACCTTC; CDR3: CASSRGQGSENYGYTF
D: -; J: TRBJ2-3; V: TRBV27; size: -; DNA: TGTGCCAGCAGTCCCCCACCTACTAGCACAGATACGCAGTATTTT; CDR3: CASSPPPTSTDTQYF
D: -; J: TRBJ2-3; V: TRBV7-2; size: once; DNA: TGTGCCAGCAGCTTAATCAACACGGGGACAGATACGCAGTATTTT; CDR3: CASSLINTGTDTQYF
D: -; J: TRBJ1-1; V: TRBV5-6; size: -; DNA: TGTGCCAGCAGCTTGGCCTACGGTGGCACAGGGAACACTGAAGCTTTCTTT; CDR3: CASSLAYGGTGNTEAFF
D: -; J: TRBJ1-1; V: TRBV6-5; size: -; DNA: TGTGCCAGCAGTGGCCGTACAGGGTTCGCTGAAGCTTTCTTT; CDR3: CASSGRTGFAEAFF
D: -; J: TRBJ2-7; V: TRBV11-2; size: once; DNA: TGTGCCAGCACCCGAGGGCTAGCGTCCTACGAGCAGTACTTC; CDR3: CASTRGLASYEQYF
D: -; J: TRBJ2-7; V: TRBV5-1; size: once; DNA: TGCGCCAGCAGCTTGAATGTCGGGGAAACTTACGAGCAGTACTTC; CDR3: CASSLNVGETYEQYF
D: -; J: TRBJ1-4; V: TRBV6-6; size: once; DNA: TGTGCCAGCAGGGCCCGGGGGGGCGCAACTAATGAAAAACTGTTTTTT; CDR3: CASRARGGATNEKLFF
D: TRBD1; J: TRBJ1-2; V: TRBV6-1; size: -; DNA: TGTGCCAGCACGGGGACAGGGGGGATTGACTATGGCTACACCTTC; CDR3: CASTGTGGIDYGYTF
D: TRBD1; J: TRBJ1-2; V: TRBV2; size: -; DNA: TGTGCCAGCAAGATCTTATCTTTTTTTGGACAGGCCTCTTGGGGCTACACCTTC; CDR3: CASKILSFFGQASWGYTF
D: TRBD2; J: TRBJ2-3; V: TRBV9; size: -; DNA: TGTGCCAGCAGCGTTTGGGCTAGCGGGGTAGCAGATACGCAGTATTTT; CDR3: CASSVWASGVADTQYF
D: -; J: TRBJ1-6; V: TRBV6-1; size: -; DNA: TGTGCCAGCGGGGGGGGCGAGTCCTATAATTCACCCCTCCACTTT; CDR3: CASGGGESYNSPLHF
D: TRBD2; J: TRBJ2-3; V: TRBV6-4; size: -; DNA: TGTGCCAGCAGTGACGGGCGGGAGCCCACAGATACGCAGTATTTT; CDR3: CASSDGREPTDTQYF
D: -; J: TRBJ2-7; V: TRBV14; size: -; DNA: TGTGCCAGCAGCCAAACAGGGTGGCAGTACTTC; CDR3: CASSQTGWQYF
D: -; J: TRBJ1-1; V: TRBV28; size: -; DNA: TGTGCCAGCAATGATAAGAGGAACACTGAAGCTTTCTTT; CDR3: CASNDKRNTEAFF
D: -; J: TRBJ1-2; V: TRBV28; size: -; DNA: TGTGCCAGCAGTTTCGCTCCCGGACAGTACTATGGCTACACCTTC; CDR3: CASSFAPGQYYGYTF
D: -; J: TRBJ2-3; V: TRBV19; size: -; DNA: TGTGCCAGTAGCATGCATGTACAGGGAGATACGCAGTATTTT; CDR3: CASSMHVQGDTQYF
D: TRBD1; J: TRBJ2-2; V: TRBV7-3; size: -; DNA: TGTGCCAGCAGCCAGAATACAGGGGGCAAAACCGGGGAGCTGTTTTTT; CDR3: CASSQNTGGKTGELFF